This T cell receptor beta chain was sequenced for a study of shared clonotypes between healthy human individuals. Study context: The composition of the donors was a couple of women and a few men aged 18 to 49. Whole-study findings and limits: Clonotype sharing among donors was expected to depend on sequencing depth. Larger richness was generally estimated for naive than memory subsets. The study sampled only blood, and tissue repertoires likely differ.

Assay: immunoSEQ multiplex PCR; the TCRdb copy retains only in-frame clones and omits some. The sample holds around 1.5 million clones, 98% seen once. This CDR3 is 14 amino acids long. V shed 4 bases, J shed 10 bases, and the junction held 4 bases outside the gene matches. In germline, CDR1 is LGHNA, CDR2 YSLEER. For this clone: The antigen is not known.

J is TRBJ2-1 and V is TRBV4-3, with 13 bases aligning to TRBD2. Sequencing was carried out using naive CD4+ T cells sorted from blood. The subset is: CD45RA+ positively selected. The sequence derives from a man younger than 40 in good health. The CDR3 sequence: CASSLLAGGGEQFF. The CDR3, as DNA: TGCGCCAGCAGCCTACTAGCGGGAGGGGGAGAGCAGTTCTTC.